This T cell receptor (beta chain) was recovered during a study of T-cell memory formation after mild COVID-19 (dated by TCRdb to the early 2020s). Regarding the complete study: Most TCR sequence clusters were specific to one of the two donors. Two young, previously healthy adult volunteers, one female and one male, were included in the cohort. T-cell clones expanding and contracting after mild COVID-19 in a couple of donors were tracked by longitudinal TCRalpha and TCRbeta repertoire sequencing. Beyond this particular receptor, the publication reports: Balanced CD4/CD8 phenotypes were observed for clones contracting from day 15 to 85, whereas a bias towards CD4+ was observed for a second wave of clones expanding from day 15 to 37. Some responding clones were detected in pre-infection memory, which suggested that pre-existing cross-reactive memory T cells had joined the SARS-CoV-2 response. The second-wave clones that peaked on day 37 were not confirmed to be SARS-CoV-2 specific. The study covered only a couple of mild cases, and larger cohorts including severe cases with pre-infection samples were considered necessary. Contracting CD4+ clones were located mainly in the CM and EM memory subsets, whereas CD8+ clones were found to be enriched in EMRA.

Details on this clonotype: The antigen it recognizes is unknown. Base qualities are not provided; no much larger clone lies one nucleotide away.

Taken from the germline V gene, the CDR1 and CDR2 loops are MNHEY and SVGEGT. V is clipped by 6 bases and J by 2 bases, and the sequence between their germline boundaries is 14 bases long. From its cysteine to its phenylalanine, the CDR3 spans 15 amino acids. The CDR3 DNA has 45 bases and is translated from base 1. PBMCs were isolated by Ficoll-Paque density gradient centrifugation. TCRdb lists the instrument as Illumina NovaSeq 6000. Using 5'RACE with constant-segment primers, TCRalpha and TCRbeta cDNA libraries were constructed, with sample barcodes and unique molecular identifiers added in the process. Trizol reagent was used to extract RNA from every sample. Library amplification was performed in two PCR steps, and a second sample barcode and Illumina TruSeq adapters were introduced in the second step. Libraries were sequenced on an Illumina NovaSeq with 2 x 150 bp paired-end reads. The source study handled its data this way. The reads were demultiplexed and collapsed into UMI-guided consensus sequences using migec v1.2.7. Using mixcr v2.1.11, the UMI consensuses were aligned to TRA and TRB V and J templates and assembled into clonotypes. Clonotypes were classified as expanded or contracted when called significant by both edgeR and NoisET, with noise models trained on biological replicates. edgeR calls used a false discovery rate-adjusted p below 0.01 and a log2 fold-change threshold of 1. As an exploratory analysis of dynamics, max-normalized trajectories of the 1000 most abundant clonotypes were examined by PCA with hierarchical clustering. Each responding clone was given a CD4 or CD8 phenotype based on the CD4+ and CD8+ repertoires, which had been sequenced separately. TCRdb reran the public reads through fastp at Q25 and MiXCR, keeping productive beta chains. Rows merge per CDR3 protein into single entries with the most common DNA and genes. These V and J calls rely on TCRdb rather than the paper's analysis. For this sample there are about 560,000 distinct CDR3 sequences; 17% appear just once. The ten largest clones capture about 7.4% of the sample.

In this chain, TRBV6-2 or TRBV6-3 is recombined with TRBJ2-1; the D gene lacks a confident call. The TCR sequence derives from an adult woman who had mild COVID-19 (a few samples of this study predate the infection). The sample titles of this study are shuffled in the database, so cell type and time point are left out; the donor was told from shared clones. Specimen: PBMCs or a T cell subset sorted from them (not recorded which). The CDR3 reads as follows: CASSQTLAAYNEQFF. The DNA sequence reads TGTGCCAGCAGCCAGACTTTAGCAGCCTACAATGAGCAGTTCTTC.